These T cell receptor beta chains were read from a single sample in a study of tumor-infiltrating lymphocytes in oesophageal squamous cell carcinoma. MiXCR was run by TCRdb on the PCR reads, yielding one entry per CDR3 protein. The data contain about 17,000 distinct CDR3 sequences, approximately 47% of them singletons. Sequencing was carried out using normal esophageal tissue next to the tumor. Every receptor here comes from a female donor with esophageal squamous cell carcinoma. Both conserved end residues are part of each CDR3. A D gene is named only where the DNA matches it firmly. Clone size is given for some rows only: seen once, a few or many times, or a class if the clone is expanded.

J | V | size | D | DNA | CDR3
TRBJ2-3 | TRBV7-6 | medium-sized | TRBD1 | TGTGCCAGCTCACAGGGGGCCACCACAGATACGCAGTATTTT | CASSQGATTDTQYF
TRBJ2-5 | TRBV10-3 | few | TRBD1 | TGTGCCATCGGGGGACAGGGAAAAGAGACCCAGTACTTC | CAIGGQGKETQYF
TRBJ2-3 | TRBV5-4 | many | TRBD1 | TGTGCCAGCAGCTTCCGGACAGGGGGGACCACAGATACGCAGTATTTT | CASSFRTGGTTDTQYF
TRBJ2-1 | TRBV7-3 | . | . | TGTGCCAGCACCATGGTGGGGCAGCCGCAGTTCTTC | CASTMVGQPQFF
TRBJ2-1 | TRBV7-8 | many | TRBD1 | TGTGCCAGCAGCTTAAGGGGGACAGGGATCAACAATGAGCAGTTCTTC | CASSLRGTGINNEQFF
TRBJ2-7 | TRBV6-5 | few | . | TGTGCCAGCAGTTACTCGATAAGCAACGAGCAGTACTTC | CASSYSISNEQYF
TRBJ2-5 | TRBV20-1 | . | . | TGCAGTGCTAGAAAAACGGCGATACAAGAGACCCAGTACTTC | CSARKTAIQETQYF
TRBJ1-1 | TRBV15 | few | TRBD1 | TGTGCCACCAGCAGACTCCAGGGGGACACTGAAGCTTTCTTT | CATSRLQGDTEAFF
TRBJ2-3 | TRBV7-9 | few | TRBD2 | TGTGCCAGCAGCCTTGGACTAGCAGGAGATACGCAGTATTTT | CASSLGLAGDTQYF
TRBJ2-2 | TRBV7-6 | once | . | TGTGCCAGCAGTCCACGGTTTGGCGGGGAGCTGTTTTTT | CASSPRFGGELFF
TRBJ2-7 | TRBV7-2 | many | . | TGTGCCAGCAGCTTAGGGCCGCGGGCCTACGAGCAGTACTTC | CASSLGPRAYEQYF
TRBJ2-3 | TRBV11-3 | many | . | TGTGCCAGCAGCTCAGGACTAACAGATACGCAGTATTTT | CASSSGLTDTQYF
TRBJ1-2 | TRBV7-9 | medium-sized | TRBD1 | TGTGCCAGCAGCCTGGACAGGGGGTACGCTGGCTACACCTTC | CASSLDRGYAGYTF
TRBJ2-3 | TRBV7-2 | . | . | TGTGCCAGCAGCCTGTTAGGGGCTAGCACAGATACGCAGTATTTT | CASSLLGASTDTQYF
TRBJ2-1 | TRBV10-3 | . | TRBD2 | TGTGCCCAGGCTAGCGGGGAAGGGAATGAGCAGTTCTTC | CAQASGEGNEQFF
TRBJ2-5 | TRBV19 | many | . | TGTGCCAGTCGCAATCTCGGGGATGAGCAGTACTTC | CASRNLGDEQYF
TRBJ2-1 | TRBV6-8 | once | . | TGTGCCAGCCCGGCCTTGGCAAGTCGGGGCAATGGGCAGTTCTTC | CASPALASRGNGQFF
TRBJ1-2 | TRBV6-2/TRBV6-3 | . | TRBD1 | TGTGCCAGCAGTGAAGACGGCTGGACAGGGAACTATGGCTACACCTTC | CASSEDGWTGNYGYTF
TRBJ2-1 | TRBV7-6 | few | . | TGTGCCAGCAGCTTAGCGAGGGCCGATGAGCAGTTCTTC | CASSLARADEQFF
TRBJ2-3 | TRBV7-3 | . | . | TGTGCCAGCAGCCCAGGGCAGGGTGGGAGCACAGATACGCAGTATTTT | CASSPGQGGSTDTQYF
TRBJ2-5 | TRBV6-6 | . | . | TGTGCCAGCAGTAAACTAGTGGGAGAGACCCAGTACTTC | CASSKLVGETQYF
TRBJ2-7 | TRBV5-1 | many | . | TGCGCCAGCAGCTTACTTGGGGACTACGAGCAGTACTTC | CASSLLGDYEQYF
TRBJ1-1 | TRBV12-3/TRBV12-4 | many | . | TGTGCCAGCAGTTTAACTTCCTGGGGCACTGAAGCTTTCTTT | CASSLTSWGTEAFF
TRBJ1-2 | TRBV7-2 | . | . | TGTGCCAGCAGCTTAGATGCTAACTATGGCTACACCTTC | CASSLDANYGYTF
TRBJ2-5 | TRBV7-2 | . | TRBD1 | TGTGCCATCGCACTTCAGGGGGCGAGACAAGAGACCCAGTACTTC | CAIALQGARQETQYF
TRBJ1-5 | TRBV28 | many | TRBD1 | TGTGCCAGCAGTTTATTGAGGACAGGGGGCAATCAGCCCCAGCATTTT | CASSLLRTGGNQPQHF
TRBJ2-5 | TRBV7-6 | once | TRBD2 | TGTGCCAGCAGCTTTAGGGGGACTAGCGGGAGCCAAGAGACCCAGTACTTC | CASSFRGTSGSQETQYF
TRBJ2-5 | TRBV27 | . | . | TGTGCCAGCAGTTTTCTCGGAACAGGACCAGGGGAGACCCAGTACTTC | CASSFLGTGPGETQYF
TRBJ2-7 | TRBV7-2 | . | . | TGTGCCAGCAGCTTACGGCATGAGCAGTACTTC | CASSLRHEQYF
TRBJ1-5 | TRBV7-8 | . | . | TGTGCCAGCAGCTTGGGGCCGGGGCGTCAGCCCCAGCATTTT | CASSLGPGRQPQHF
TRBJ2-1 | TRBV11-2 | many | . | TGTGCCAGCAGCACGCGGCCGAGCTCCTACAATGAGCAGTTCTTC | CASSTRPSSYNEQFF
TRBJ2-3 | TRBV6-5 | . | TRBD2 | TGTGCCAGCAGTGAAGCCCTAGCGGGAGGGTCAGATACGCAGTATTTT | CASSEALAGGSDTQYF
TRBJ1-1 | TRBV7-2 | . | . | TGTGCCAGCAGCTTAGCTCCGACCCGTGAAGCTTTCTTT | CASSLAPTREAFF
TRBJ2-7 | TRBV6-4 | . | TRBD1 | TGTGCCAGCAGTGAGAGACAGGGGCCGTCGGGTTACGAGCAGTACTTC | CASSERQGPSGYEQYF
TRBJ2-4 | TRBV7-2 | . | TRBD2 | TGTGCCAGCAGCTTAGGACTACTAGCGGGAGCTACTAAGCAGTACTTC | CASSLGLLAGATKQYF
TRBJ2-1 | TRBV7-3 | . | TRBD2 | TGTGCCAGCAGCCCTAGCGGGAGGGCCATCAATGAGCAGTTCTTC | CASSPSGRAINEQFF
TRBJ2-1 | TRBV27 | many | . | TGTGCCAGCAGCCCGACGCAGGGCGGGCACCTAAGATTC | CASSPTQGGHLRF
TRBJ2-7 | TRBV5-1 | once | TRBD2 | TGCGCCAGCTCCGTTGTCGGGCCGGGAGGAGAGCAGTACTTC | CASSVVGPGGEQYF
TRBJ2-1 | TRBV24-1 | . | TRBD2 | TGTGCCACCAGTGATTTCCCCCCTACTACTAGCGGGAGGGCCTTCCATGAGCAGTTCTTC | CATSDFPPTTSGRAFHEQFF
TRBJ2-5 | TRBV7-9 | . | . | TGTGCCAGCAGCACTAGGGGGGGAGGAGAGACCCAGTACTTC | CASSTRGGGETQYF
TRBJ2-1 | TRBV28 | . | . | TGTGCCAGCAGTGAGAGGCCCTCCTACAATGAGCAGTTCTTC | CASSERPSYNEQFF
TRBJ1-1 | TRBV7-3 | . | . | TGTGCCAGCAGCCAAGACCTCTCTGGTGAAGCTTTCTTT | CASSQDLSGEAFF
TRBJ2-1 | TRBV11-2 | once | . | TGTGCCAGCAGCTTAGATGGGGGCCCAACTCCGGATGAGCAGTTCTTC | CASSLDGGPTPDEQFF
TRBJ2-5 | TRBV7-6 | . | . | TGTGCCAGCAGCCCAGCCGGACAGTCCCAAGAGACCCAGTACTTC | CASSPAGQSQETQYF
TRBJ1-4 | TRBV5-6 | . | . | TGTGCCAGCAGCCCCTATGGACCCACGACTAATGAAAAACTGTTTTTT | CASSPYGPTTNEKLFF
TRBJ2-1 | TRBV7-6 | . | TRBD1 | TGTGCCAGCAGCCAAGGACAGGGGCGCGAGCAGTTCTTC | CASSQGQGREQFF
TRBJ1-5 | TRBV7-2 | . | . | TGTGCCAGCAGCTTACGCCCCCAATTAACGGTTCAGCCCCAGCATTTT | CASSLRPQLTVQPQHF
TRBJ2-3 | TRBV7-2 | . | . | TGTGCCAGCAGCTCGGGTCCGGGGACAGATACGCAGTATTTT | CASSSGPGTDTQYF